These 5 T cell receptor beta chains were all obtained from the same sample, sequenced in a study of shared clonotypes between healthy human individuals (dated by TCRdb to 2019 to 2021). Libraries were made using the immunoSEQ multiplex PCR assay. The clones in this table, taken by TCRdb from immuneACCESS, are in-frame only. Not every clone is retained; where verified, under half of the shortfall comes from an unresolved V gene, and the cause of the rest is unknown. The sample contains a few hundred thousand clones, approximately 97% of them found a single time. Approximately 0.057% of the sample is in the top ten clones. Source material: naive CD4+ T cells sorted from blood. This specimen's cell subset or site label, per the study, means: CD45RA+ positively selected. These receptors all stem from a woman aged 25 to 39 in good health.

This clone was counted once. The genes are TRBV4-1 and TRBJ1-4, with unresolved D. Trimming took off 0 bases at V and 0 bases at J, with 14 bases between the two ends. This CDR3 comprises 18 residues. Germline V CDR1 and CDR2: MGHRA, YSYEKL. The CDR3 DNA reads TGCGCCAGCAGCCAAGATTTGGCCAGAAGAGCAACTAATGAAAAACTGTTTTTT. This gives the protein CASSQDLARRATNEKLFF.

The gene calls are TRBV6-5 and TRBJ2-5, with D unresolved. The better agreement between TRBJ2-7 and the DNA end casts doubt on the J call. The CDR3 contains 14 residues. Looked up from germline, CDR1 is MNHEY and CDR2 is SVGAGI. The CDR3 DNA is TGTGCCAGCAGTTACTCGACGAGGACCTACGAGCAGTACTTC. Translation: CASSYSTRTYEQYF.

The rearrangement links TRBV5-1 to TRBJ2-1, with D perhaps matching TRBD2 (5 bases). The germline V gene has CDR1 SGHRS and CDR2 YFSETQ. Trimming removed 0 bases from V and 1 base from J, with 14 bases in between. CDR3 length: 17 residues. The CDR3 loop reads CASSLAVLGSSYNEQFF. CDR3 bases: TGCGCCAGCAGCTTGGCCGTGTTGGGGAGTTCCTACAATGAGCAGTTCTTC. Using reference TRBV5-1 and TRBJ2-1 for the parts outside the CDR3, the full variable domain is KAGVTQTPRYLIKTRGQQVTLSCSPISGHRSVSWYQQTPGQGLQFLFEYFSETQRNKGNFPGRFSGRQFSNSRSEMNVSTLELGDSALYLCASSLAVLGSSYNEQFFGPGTRLTVL.

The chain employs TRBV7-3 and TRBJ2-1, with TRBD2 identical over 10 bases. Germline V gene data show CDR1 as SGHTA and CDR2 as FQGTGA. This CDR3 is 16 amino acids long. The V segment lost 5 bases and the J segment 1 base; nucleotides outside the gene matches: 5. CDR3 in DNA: TGTGCCAGCAGCCGGACTAGCGGAGCATCCTACAATGAGCAGTTCTTC. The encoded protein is CASSRTSGASYNEQFF.

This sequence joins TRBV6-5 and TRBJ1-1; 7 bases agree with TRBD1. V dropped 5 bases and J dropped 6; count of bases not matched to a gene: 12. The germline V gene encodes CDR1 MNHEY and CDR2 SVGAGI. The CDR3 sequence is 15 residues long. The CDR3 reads CASSGRGLRRSEAFF. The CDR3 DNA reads TGTGCCAGCAGTGGAAGGGGGCTGAGGAGATCTGAAGCTTTCTTT.